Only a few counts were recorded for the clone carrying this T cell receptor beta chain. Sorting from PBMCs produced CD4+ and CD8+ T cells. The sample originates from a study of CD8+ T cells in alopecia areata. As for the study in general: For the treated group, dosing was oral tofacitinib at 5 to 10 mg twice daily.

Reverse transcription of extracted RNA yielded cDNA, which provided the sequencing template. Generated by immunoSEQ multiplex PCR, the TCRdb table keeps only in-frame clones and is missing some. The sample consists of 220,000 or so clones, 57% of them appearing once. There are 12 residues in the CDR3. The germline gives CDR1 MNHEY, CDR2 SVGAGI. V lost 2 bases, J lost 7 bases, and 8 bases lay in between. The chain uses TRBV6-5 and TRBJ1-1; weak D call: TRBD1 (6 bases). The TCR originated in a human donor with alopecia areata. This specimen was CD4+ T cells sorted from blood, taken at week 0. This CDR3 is CASSYIRGEAFF. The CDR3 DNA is TGTGCCAGCAGTTACATCAGGGGTGAAGCTTTCTTT.